The 25 T cell receptor beta chains reported below all come from one sample, sequenced in a study of blood T cell repertoires in COVID-19. The table came from immunoSEQ multiplex PCR; TCRdb's copy has only in-frame clones and leaves some out. The sample includes 350,000 to 450,000 clones, roughly nine tenths of them seen just once. Sequences were obtained from PBMCs or T cells enriched from blood (not recorded which). The receptors derive from a middle-aged woman who had been exposed to COVID-19.

This clone was seen only once. The rearrangement links TRBV18 to TRBJ2-7, with 7 bases aligning to TRBD2. The ends lost 1 base at V and 6 bases at J; junction bases unmatched: 9. Germline CDR1 and CDR2: KGHSH and LQKENI. The CDR3 runs to 15 residues. The CDR3 region is CASSPHVAGESEQYF. The CDR3 DNA reads TGTGCCAGCTCACCACACGTCGCGGGGGAGAGCGAGCAGTACTTC.

The chain recombines TRBV19 with TRBJ1-2; perhaps TRBD1 as D (5 bases). The V gene's germline CDR1 is LNHDA and CDR2 SQIVND (reference sequence). Trimming stripped 6 bases from V and 4 bases from J, with 15 bases between. The CDR3 has 14 amino acids. The CDR3 DNA sequence: TGTGCCAGTAGCAATAGTCAGGGCGCCTATGGCTACACCTTC. Protein sequence: CASSNSQGAYGYTF.

The chain couples TRBV5-4 to TRBJ1-1, with a possible D match to TRBD1 (5 bases). V gave up 2 bases and J gave up 0 bases, with 8 bases separating them. The CDR3 extends over 14 amino acids. The V gene's germline CDR1 is SGHNT and CDR2 YYREEE (reference sequence). CDR3 protein: CASSFAGVNTEAFF. The CDR3 nucleotides are TGTGCCAGCAGCTTTGCGGGGGTGAACACTGAAGCTTTCTTT.

V gene TRBV5-4 combines with J gene TRBJ2-7, with D maybe TRBD1 (5 bases). In germline, CDR1 is SGHNT, CDR2 YYREEE (reference sequence). The CDR3 has 14 amino acids. The V and J ends lost 3 bases and 3 bases respectively, with 13 bases between them. In DNA form, the CDR3 reads TGTGCCAGCAGCTCGGCTCAGGGATACTACGAGCAGTACTTC. This gives the protein CASSSAQGYYEQYF.

The chain combines TRBV6-1 with TRBJ1-2, with 8 bases lining up with TRBD1. The CDR3 is 14 residues long. Germline lookup yields CDR1 MNHNS and CDR2 SASEGT. V lost 5 bases to trimming and J lost 7 bases; unmatched junction nucleotides: 9. This CDR3 is CASSTPGQGVGYTF. CDR3 bases: TGTGCCAGCAGTACCCCCGGACAGGGAGTTGGCTACACCTTC.

This clone was seen a single time. The chain couples TRBV5-4 to TRBJ1-1; a possible D gene is TRBD1 (6 bases). Germline CDR1 SGHNT, CDR2 YYREEE (reference sequence). The ends were cut back, 0 bases at V and 2 bases at J, with 11 bases in the middle. This CDR3 spans 15 amino acids. CDR3 region: CASSLALTGNTEAFF. The CDR3 bases are TGTGCCAGCAGCTTGGCTTTGACAGGAAACACTGAAGCTTTCTTT.

The chain has TRBV18 and TRBJ1-1, with 9 bases lining up with TRBD1. The germline V gene encodes CDR1 KGHSH and CDR2 LQKENI. The CDR3 totals 14 residues. V was pared by 2 bases and J by 4 bases, with 2 bases of the junction left unmatched. The CDR3 is CASSPKTGGTEAFF. CDR3 nucleotide sequence: TGTGCCAGCTCACCAAAGACAGGGGGCACTGAAGCTTTCTTT.

This sequence joins TRBV11-2 and TRBJ1-5; possible D gene TRBD1, 5 bases. CDR3 length: 16 amino acids. Germline V gene lookup returns CDR1 SGHAT and CDR2 FQNNGV. The ends were cut back, 2 bases at V and 4 bases at J, with 15 bases in the middle. This chain's CDR3 is CASSLSAGKSNQPQHF. CDR3 DNA: TGTGCCAGCAGCTTAAGTGCAGGGAAGTCGAATCAGCCCCAGCATTTT.

V gene TRBV7-2 combines with J gene TRBJ1-4; TRBD1 might be the D (5 bases). The germline CDR1 and CDR2 sequences are SGHTA and FQGNSA. Trimming took 5 bases from V and 8 from J, leaving 6 bases between them. CDR3 length equals 11 residues. The CDR3 nucleotides are TGTGCCAGCAGCCAGGGCGAAAAACTGTTTTTT. Translating it yields CASSQGEKLFF.

The chain is built from TRBV24-1 and TRBJ1-2, with D uncertain. This CDR3 is 14 amino acids long. The germline V gene encodes CDR1 KGHDR and CDR2 SFDVKD. V lost 1 base and J 4 bases, leaving 9 bases between the germline ends. Written as DNA, the CDR3 is TGTGCCACCAGTGATTTTGGCACCACCTATGGCTACACCTTC. Translated: CATSDFGTTYGYTF.

V gene TRBV5-1 combines with J gene TRBJ1-1; the match to TRBD1 covers 8 bases. The CDR3 is 14 residues long. From germline, CDR1 is SGHRS and CDR2 YFSETQ. The V gene end was trimmed by 4 bases and the J gene end by 7 bases; junction bases not matched to a gene: 9. The CDR3: CASSHPNRGGEAFF. CDR3 nucleotides: TGCGCCAGCAGCCACCCCAACAGGGGGGGTGAAGCTTTCTTT.

J is TRBJ2-1 and V is TRBV10-1; 12 nucleotides align to TRBD2. The ends lost 4 bases at V and 7 bases at J; junction bases unmatched: 8. The V gene's germline CDR1 is WNHNN and CDR2 SYGVQD (reference sequence). This CDR3 contains 16 residues. The CDR3, as DNA: TGCGCCAGCAGTGCGCTGCTAGCGGGAGGGAGGAATGAGCAGTTCTTC. Protein sequence: CASSALLAGGRNEQFF.

The V call is TRBV9, the J call TRBJ2-2; the match to TRBD1 covers 7 bases. This CDR3 has 18 residues. Germline trimming cut 1 base from V and 1 base from J; bases unmatched to any gene: 10. In germline, CDR1 is SGDLS, CDR2 YYNGEE. CDR3 sequence (DNA): TGTGCCAGCAGCGTATTCAGGACAGGACATTTGAACACCGGGGAGCTGTTTTTT. As protein: CASSVFRTGHLNTGELFF.

J is TRBJ1-1 and V is TRBV19; 10 bases fit TRBD1. V lost 5 bases, J lost 1 base, and 4 bases stayed unmatched. CDR1 is LNHDA, CDR2 SQIVND, per germline (reference sequence). This CDR3 spans 15 amino acids. CDR3 coding DNA: TGTGCCAGTAGTGGGACAGGGGCGTCGAACACTGAAGCTTTCTTT. The encoded protein is CASSGTGASNTEAFF.

The chain has TRBV6-2 or TRBV6-3 and TRBJ2-7; tentatively, D is TRBD2 (6 bases). The CDR3 extends over 14 amino acids. The germline V gene has CDR1 MNHEY and CDR2 SVGEGT. V lost 5 bases to trimming and J lost 2 bases, with 13 bases between them. The CDR3 DNA reads TGTGCCAGCAGTGTCGGGGGTTTCACCTACGAGCAGTACTTC. Translated, it gives CASSVGGFTYEQYF.

The chain links TRBV7-2 to TRBJ2-3; D ambiguous. The CDR3 has 12 amino acids. Trimming removed 5 bases from V and 6 bases from J, with 9 bases in between. Germline loops: CDR1 SGHTA, CDR2 FQGNSA. The CDR3 here is CASSPDGDTQYF. CDR3 DNA: TGTGCCAGCAGCCCAGACGGGGATACGCAGTATTTT.

V and J are TRBV18 and TRBJ2-5; 8 nucleotides agree with TRBD1. The germline CDR1 and CDR2 sequences are KGHSH and LQKENI. The length of the CDR3 is 16 residues. V was clipped by 3 bases and J by 4 bases; unmatched bases: 10. The CDR3: CASSPVGQGSGETQYF. CDR3 DNA: TGTGCCAGCTCACCCGTCGGACAGGGAAGTGGAGAGACCCAGTACTTC.

V usage is TRBV7-5 and J usage is TRBJ1-1. TRBV7-5 is described as a pseudogene. This CDR3 region has 15 residues. The CDR3 nucleotides read TGTGTCAGAAGCTTCCCCCGGGGGTTGGACACTGAAGCTTTCTTT. Encoded protein: CVRSFPRGLDTEAFF.

The V and J genes are TRBV2 and TRBJ2-5; TRBD1 aligns across 8 bases. CDR1 is SNHLY, CDR2 FYNNEI, per germline. Trimming at V came to 4 bases and at J to 2 bases, leaving 6 bases not matched to a gene. This CDR3 contains 15 residues. CDR3 sequence reads: CASSGFRQGQETQYF. CDR3 DNA: TGTGCCAGCAGTGGATTCCGACAGGGGCAAGAGACCCAGTACTTC.

CDR3 in amino acids: CASSLTGGPNEKLFF. The CDR3 nucleotides are TGTGCCAGCAGCTTGACAGGGGGCCCTAATGAAAAACTGTTTTTT. This rearrangement joins TRBV5-6 to TRBJ1-4; 9 nucleotides align to TRBD1. Germline assignment: CDR1 SGHDT and CDR2 YYEEEE. V dropped 1 base and J dropped 3; count of bases not matched to a gene: 1. The CDR3 extends over 15 amino acids.

This sequence joins TRBV2 and TRBJ2-2; possibly TRBD1 for D (5 bases). CDR3 length equals 15 residues. Germline CDR1 SNHLY, CDR2 FYNNEI. The germline V and J ends were trimmed by 1 base and 2 bases, with 8 bases remaining between them. CDR3 protein: CASSEGQSNTGELFF. The CDR3 bases are TGTGCCAGCAGTGAAGGACAGTCTAACACCGGGGAGCTGTTTTTT.

The chain couples TRBV18 to TRBJ1-1, with D uncertain. Germline V gene sequence: CDR1 KGHSH, CDR2 LQKENI. V shed 1 base and J shed 2 bases, with 11 bases lying between them. The CDR3 loop spans 15 amino acids. CDR3 bases: TGTGCCAGCTCACCACTCTCGGACTCCAACACTGAAGCTTTCTTT. The encoded protein is CASSPLSDSNTEAFF.

The J gene is TRBJ1-5, the V gene TRBV6-1, with D hard to call. This CDR3 spans 15 amino acids. V shed 3 bases and J shed 6 bases, with 15 bases lying between them. The V gene's germline CDR1 is MNHNS and CDR2 SASEGT. CDR3 sequence (DNA): TGTGCCAGCAGTGACCCCCCGGTTAAGATTCAGCCCCAGCATTTT. This gives the protein CASSDPPVKIQPQHF.

This chain uses TRBV10-1 with TRBJ2-7; TRBD2 agrees at 15 bases. The germline gives CDR1 WNHNN, CDR2 SYGVQD (reference sequence). The ends lost 2 bases at V and 10 bases at J; junction bases unmatched: 9. The CDR3 length is 16 residues. The CDR3 DNA reads TGCGCCAGCAGTGAGACGGGGACTAGCGGGAGGCGACAACAGTACTTC. This encodes CASSETGTSGRRQQYF.

The chain carries TRBV7-8 and TRBJ2-1; D remains ambiguous. Trimming cost V 6 bases and J 7 bases, with 13 bases left between them. The CDR3 sequence is 13 residues long. The germline V gene has CDR1 SGHVS and CDR2 FQNEAQ. CDR3 in DNA: TGTGCCAGCAGGCGTGGATGGGCAAATGAGCAGTTCTTC. Residues: CASRRGWANEQFF. The full variable domain, in which reference TRBV7-8 and TRBJ2-1 provide the parts outside the CDR3, is GAGVSQSPRYKVAKRGQDVALRCDPISGHVSLFWYQQALGQGPEFLTYFQNEAQLDKSGLPSDRFFAERPEGSVSTLKIQRTQQEDSAVYLCASRRGWANEQFFGPGTRLTVL.